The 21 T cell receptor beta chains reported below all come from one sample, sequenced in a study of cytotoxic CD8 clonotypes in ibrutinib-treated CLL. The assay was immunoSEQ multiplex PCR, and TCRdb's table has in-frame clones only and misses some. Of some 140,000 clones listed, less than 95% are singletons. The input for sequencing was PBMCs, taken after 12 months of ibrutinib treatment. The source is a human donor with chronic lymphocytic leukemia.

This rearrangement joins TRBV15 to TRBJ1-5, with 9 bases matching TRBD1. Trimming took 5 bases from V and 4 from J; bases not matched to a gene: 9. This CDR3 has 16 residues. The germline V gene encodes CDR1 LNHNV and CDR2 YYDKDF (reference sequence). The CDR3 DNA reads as TGTGCCACCAGCGAGAACAGGGGGCTGGGTAATCAGCCCCAGCATTTT. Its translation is CATSENRGLGNQPQHF.

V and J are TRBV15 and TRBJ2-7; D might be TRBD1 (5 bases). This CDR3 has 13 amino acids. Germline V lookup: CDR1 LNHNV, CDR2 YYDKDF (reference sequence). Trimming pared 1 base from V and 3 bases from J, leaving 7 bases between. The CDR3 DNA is TGTGCCACCAGCAGAGGGACATTCTACGAGCAGTACTTC. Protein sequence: CATSRGTFYEQYF.

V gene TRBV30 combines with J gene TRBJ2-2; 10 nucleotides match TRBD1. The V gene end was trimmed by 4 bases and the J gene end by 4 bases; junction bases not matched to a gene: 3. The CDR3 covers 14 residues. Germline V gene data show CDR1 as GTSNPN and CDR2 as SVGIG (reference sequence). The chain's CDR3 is CAWTGTGVTGELFF. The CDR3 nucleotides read TGTGCCTGGACCGGGACAGGGGTCACCGGGGAGCTGTTTTTT.

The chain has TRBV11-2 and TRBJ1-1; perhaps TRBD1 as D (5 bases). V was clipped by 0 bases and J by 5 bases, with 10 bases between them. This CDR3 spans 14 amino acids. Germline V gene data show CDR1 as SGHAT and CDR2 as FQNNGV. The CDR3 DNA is TGTGCCAGCAGCTTAGATGGGGGGTGGACTGAAGCTTTCTTT. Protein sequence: CASSLDGGWTEAFF.

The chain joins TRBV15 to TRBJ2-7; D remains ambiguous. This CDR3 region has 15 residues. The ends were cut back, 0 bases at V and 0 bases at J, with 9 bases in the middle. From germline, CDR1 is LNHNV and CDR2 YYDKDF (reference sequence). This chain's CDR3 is CATSRDQQSSYEQYF. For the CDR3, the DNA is TGTGCCACCAGCAGAGATCAACAGAGCTCCTACGAGCAGTACTTC.

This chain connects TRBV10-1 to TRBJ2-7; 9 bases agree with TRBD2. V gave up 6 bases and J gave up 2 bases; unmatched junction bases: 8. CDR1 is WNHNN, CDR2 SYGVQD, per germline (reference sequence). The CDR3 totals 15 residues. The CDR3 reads CASSPGTSHTYEQYF. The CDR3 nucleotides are TGCGCCAGCAGCCCCGGGACTAGCCATACCTACGAGCAGTACTTC.

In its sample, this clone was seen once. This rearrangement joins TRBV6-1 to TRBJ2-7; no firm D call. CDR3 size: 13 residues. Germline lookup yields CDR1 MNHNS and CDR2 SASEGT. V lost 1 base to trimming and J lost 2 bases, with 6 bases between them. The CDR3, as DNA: TGTGCCAGCAGTGAAGGGACGCCCTACGAGCAGTACTTC. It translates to CASSEGTPYEQYF.

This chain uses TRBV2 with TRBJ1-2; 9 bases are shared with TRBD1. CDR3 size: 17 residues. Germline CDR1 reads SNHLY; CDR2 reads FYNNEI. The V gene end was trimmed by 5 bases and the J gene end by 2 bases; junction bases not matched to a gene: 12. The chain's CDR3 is CASSSSRDRDPNYGYTF. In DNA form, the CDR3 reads TGTGCCAGCAGTTCCAGCCGGGACAGGGACCCCAACTATGGCTACACCTTC.

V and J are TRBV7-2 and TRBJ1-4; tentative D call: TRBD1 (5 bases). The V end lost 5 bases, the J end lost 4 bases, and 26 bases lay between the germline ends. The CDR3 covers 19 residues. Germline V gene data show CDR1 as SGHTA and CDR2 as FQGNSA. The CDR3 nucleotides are TGTGCCAGCAGCCCTCTTGACAGAGACTTAACCTCCATTAATGAAAAACTGTTTTTT. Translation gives CASSPLDRDLTSINEKLFF.

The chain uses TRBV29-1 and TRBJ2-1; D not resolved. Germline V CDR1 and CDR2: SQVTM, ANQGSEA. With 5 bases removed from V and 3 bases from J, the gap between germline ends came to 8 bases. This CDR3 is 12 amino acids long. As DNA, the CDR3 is TGCAGCGTTTTTCTAGTCTACAATGAGCAGTTCTTC. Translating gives CSVFLVYNEQFF.

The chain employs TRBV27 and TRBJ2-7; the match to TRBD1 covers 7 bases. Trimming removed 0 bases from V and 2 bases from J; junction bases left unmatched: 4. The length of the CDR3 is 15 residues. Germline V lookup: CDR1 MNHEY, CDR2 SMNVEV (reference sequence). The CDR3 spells CASSLSPDRAYEQYF. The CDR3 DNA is TGTGCCAGCAGTTTATCCCCTGACAGGGCCTACGAGCAGTACTTC.

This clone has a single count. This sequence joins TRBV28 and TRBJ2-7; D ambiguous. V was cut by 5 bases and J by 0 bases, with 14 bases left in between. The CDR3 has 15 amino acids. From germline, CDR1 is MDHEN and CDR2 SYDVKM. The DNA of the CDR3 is TGTGCCAGCAGTCTCAACACGGAGACCTCCTACGAGCAGTACTTC. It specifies CASSLNTETSYEQYF.

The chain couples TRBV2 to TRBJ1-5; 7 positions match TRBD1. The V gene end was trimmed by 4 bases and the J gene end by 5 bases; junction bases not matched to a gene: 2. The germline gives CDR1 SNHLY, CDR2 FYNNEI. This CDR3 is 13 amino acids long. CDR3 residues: CASSGTGDQPQHF. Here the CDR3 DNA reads TGTGCCAGCAGTGGGACAGGCGATCAGCCCCAGCATTTT.

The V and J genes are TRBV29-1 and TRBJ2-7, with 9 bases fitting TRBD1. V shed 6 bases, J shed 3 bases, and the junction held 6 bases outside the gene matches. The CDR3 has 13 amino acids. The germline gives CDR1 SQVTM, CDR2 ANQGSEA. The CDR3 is CSVGQGLVYEQYF. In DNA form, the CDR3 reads TGCAGCGTGGGACAGGGTCTGGTCTACGAGCAGTACTTC.

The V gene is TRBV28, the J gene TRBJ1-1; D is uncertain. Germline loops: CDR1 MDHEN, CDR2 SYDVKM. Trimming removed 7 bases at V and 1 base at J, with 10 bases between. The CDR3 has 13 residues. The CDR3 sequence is CASTIRRNTEAFF. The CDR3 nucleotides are TGTGCCAGCACTATACGCCGGAACACTGAAGCTTTCTTT. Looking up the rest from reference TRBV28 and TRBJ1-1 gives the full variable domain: DVKVTQSSRYLVKRTGEKVFLECVQDMDHENMFWYRQDPGLGLRLIYFSYDVKMKEKGDIPEGYSVSREKKERFSLILESASTNQTSMYLCASTIRRNTEAFFGQGTRLTVV.

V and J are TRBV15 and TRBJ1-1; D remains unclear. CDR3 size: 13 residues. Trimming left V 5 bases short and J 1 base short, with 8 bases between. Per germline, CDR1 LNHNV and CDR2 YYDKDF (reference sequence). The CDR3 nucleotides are TGTGCCACCAGCGCAGCCAAGAACACTGAAGCTTTCTTT. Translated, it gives CATSAAKNTEAFF.

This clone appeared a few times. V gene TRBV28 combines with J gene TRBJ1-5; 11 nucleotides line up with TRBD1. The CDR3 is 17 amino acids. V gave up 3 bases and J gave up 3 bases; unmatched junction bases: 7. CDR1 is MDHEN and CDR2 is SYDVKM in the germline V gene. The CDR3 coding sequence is TGTGCCAGCAGTTTTTATCCGGGACAGGGGGACAATCAGCCCCAGCATTTT. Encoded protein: CASSFYPGQGDNQPQHF.

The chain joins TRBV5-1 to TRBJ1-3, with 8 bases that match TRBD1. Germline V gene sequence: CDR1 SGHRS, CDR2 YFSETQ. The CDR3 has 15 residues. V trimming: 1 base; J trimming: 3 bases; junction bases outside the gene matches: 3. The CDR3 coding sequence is TGCGCCAGCAGCTTGTTAGGGACAGGTGGAAACACCATATATTTT. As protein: CASSLLGTGGNTIYF.

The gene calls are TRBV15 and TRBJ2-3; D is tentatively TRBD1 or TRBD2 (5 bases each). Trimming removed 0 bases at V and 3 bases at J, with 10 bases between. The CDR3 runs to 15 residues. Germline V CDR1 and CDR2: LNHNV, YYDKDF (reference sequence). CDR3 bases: TGTGCCACCAGCAGAGATCGGGACGGAACAGATACGCAGTATTTT. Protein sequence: CATSRDRDGTDTQYF.

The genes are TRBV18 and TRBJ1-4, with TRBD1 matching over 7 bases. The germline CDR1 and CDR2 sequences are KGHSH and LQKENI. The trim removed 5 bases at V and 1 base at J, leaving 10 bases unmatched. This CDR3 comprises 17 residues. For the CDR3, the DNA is TGTGCCAGCTCATTAACTCCGGGACAGCTAACTAATGAAAAACTGTTTTTT. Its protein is CASSLTPGQLTNEKLFF. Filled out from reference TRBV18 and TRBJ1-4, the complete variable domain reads NAGVMQNPRHLVRRRGQEARLRCSPMKGHSHVYWYRQLPEEGLKFMVYLQKENIIDESGMPKERFSAEFPKEGPSILRIQQVVRGDSAAYFCASSLTPGQLTNEKLFFGSGTQLSVL.

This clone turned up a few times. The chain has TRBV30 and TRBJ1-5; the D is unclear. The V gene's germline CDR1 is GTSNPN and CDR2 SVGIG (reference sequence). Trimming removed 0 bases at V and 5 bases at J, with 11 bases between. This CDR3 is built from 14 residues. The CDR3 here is CAWSVSVRDQPQHF. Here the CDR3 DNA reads TGTGCCTGGAGTGTTTCGGTGCGGGATCAGCCCCAGCATTTT. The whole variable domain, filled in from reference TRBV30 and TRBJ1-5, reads SQTIHQWPATLVQPVGSPLSLECTVEGTSNPNLYWYRQAAGRGLQLLFYSVGIGQISSEVPQNLSASRPQDRQFILSSKKLLLSDSGFYLCAWSVSVRDQPQHFGDGTRLSIL.